The rows below give T cell receptor beta chains drawn from one sample of a study of blood T cell repertoires in COVID-19. The table came from immunoSEQ multiplex PCR; TCRdb's copy has only in-frame clones and leaves some out. The sample has 150,000 to 200,000 clones; roughly 90% are singletons. Sequenced input: PBMCs or T cells enriched from blood (not recorded which). The receptors here all came from a woman in her 50s who had recovered from COVID-19. CDR3s include the opening cysteine and the closing phenylalanine or tryptophan. A D gene is named only where the DNA matches it firmly. The listing skips clone size in some rows; elsewhere it reads once, few, many or a size class.

NA	TRBV5-1	TRBD2	TRBJ2-5	TGCGCCAGCAGCTTTGGCCCTAGCGGGGGGTACCAAGAGACCCAGTACTTC	CASSFGPSGGYQETQYF
NA	TRBV19	TRBD2	TRBJ2-2	TGTGCCAGTAGTATAGCCCCCCGGGGAGCGGGGGGGCGTATCACCGGGGAGCTGTTTTTT	CASSIAPRGAGGRITGELFF
NA	TRBV19	NA	TRBJ1-1	TGTGCCAGTAGTTGGCAGGGTTCGAGCACTGAAGCTTTCTTT	CASSWQGSSTEAFF
few	TRBV11-3	TRBD1	TRBJ1-1	TGTGCCAGCAGCTCAAGGACAGGGAGGAGGGCTTTCTTT	CASSSRTGRRAFF
NA	TRBV3-1/TRBV3-2	TRBD2	TRBJ2-1	TGTGCCAGCAGCCAAGGACTAGCGCTGAACAATGAGCAGTTCTTC	CASSQGLALNNEQFF
NA	TRBV7-2	NA	TRBJ2-3	TGTGCCAGCAGCTTTCGGCACAGGGCTGAAGATACGCAGTATTTT	CASSFRHRAEDTQYF
NA	TRBV18	TRBD1	TRBJ1-1	TGTGCCAGCTCGCCTCCTGGGACAGCGAACACTGAAGCTTTCTTT	CASSPPGTANTEAFF
NA	TRBV27	TRBD1	TRBJ1-5	TGTGCCAGCAGTTCAGCCGAGACAGGGAATCAGCCCCAGCATTTT	CASSSAETGNQPQHF
NA	TRBV29-1	NA	TRBJ1-1	TGCAGCTCCGCTCATCAGGGAACCACTGAAGCTTTCTTT	CSSAHQGTTEAFF
NA	TRBV11-3	NA	TRBJ1-2	TGTGCCAGCAGCTTAGATCAGGGAGGGAACGGCTACACCTTC	CASSLDQGGNGYTF
NA	TRBV3-1/TRBV3-2	TRBD2	TRBJ2-4	TGTGCCAGCAGCACAGGGACTAGCGGGGGGAGCGCCAAAAACATTCAGTACTTC	CASSTGTSGGSAKNIQYF
NA	TRBV5-4	NA	TRBJ1-2	TGTGCCAGCAGCAGCGGGACATCTAACTATGGCTACACCTTC	CASSSGTSNYGYTF
NA	TRBV6-5	NA	TRBJ2-7	TGTGCCAGCAGTTACCGCCCCCCCGGGACCTACGAGCAGTACTTC	CASSYRPPGTYEQYF
NA	TRBV29-1	NA	TRBJ1-2	TGCAGCGCTTCGGACAGTCTCCCCTATGGCTACACCTTC	CSASDSLPYGYTF
NA	TRBV19	TRBD2	TRBJ2-2	TGTGCCAGTAGTATAGTGGGGGGGACTCCGACTATCACCGGGGAGCTGTTTTTT	CASSIVGGTPTITGELFF
NA	TRBV5-4	TRBD2	TRBJ2-1	TGTGCCAGCAGCTTGGCTAGCGGGGGCATCCGGGCGTATGAGCAGTTCTTC	CASSLASGGIRAYEQFF
NA	TRBV4-1	NA	TRBJ2-7	TGCGCCAGCAGCCAGATGCAGGAAAGTACCTACGAGCAGTACTTC	CASSQMQESTYEQYF
few	TRBV7-9	NA	TRBJ1-3	TGTGCCAGCAGCGCGCAACCCTCTGGAAACACCATATATTTT	CASSAQPSGNTIYF
NA	TRBV9	NA	TRBJ1-6	TGTGCCAGCAGTGCACGACTCGGTTCACCCCTCCACTTT	CASSARLGSPLHF
NA	TRBV5-1	NA	TRBJ2-5	TGCGCCAGCAGCCCCGCAAACCCCGGGGAGACCCAGTACTTC	CASSPANPGETQYF
NA	TRBV19	TRBD2	TRBJ2-1	TGTGCCAGTACCGGGACTAAGACCGGCGATGAGCAGTTCTTC	CASTGTKTGDEQFF
NA	TRBV9	NA	TRBJ2-1	TGTGCCAGCAGCGTTAGCGGATCAAGCTCCTACAATGAGCAGTTCTTC	CASSVSGSSSYNEQFF
NA	TRBV6-5	NA	TRBJ1-2	TGTGCCAGCAGTCACTCGACAGAAGCCTATGGCTACACCTTC	CASSHSTEAYGYTF
NA	TRBV30	NA	TRBJ1-5	TGTGCCTGGAACCAGGGGCCTAATCAGCCCCAGCATTTT	CAWNQGPNQPQHF
once	TRBV6-5	NA	TRBJ1-1	TGTGCCAGCATCAGGACAGCCAACACTGAAGCTTTCTTT	CASIRTANTEAFF
NA	TRBV19	NA	TRBJ2-7	TGTGCCAGTAGTGGGGCTGACCCTCGCGAGCAGTACTTC	CASSGADPREQYF
once	TRBV10-3	NA	TRBJ1-2	TGTGCCATCAGTGAGACAGGCTATGGCTACACCTTC	CAISETGYGYTF
once	TRBV4-3	TRBD1	TRBJ2-7	TGCGCCAGCAGCCAAGATTTCCGACAGGGTGTATACGAGCAGTACTTC	CASSQDFRQGVYEQYF
NA	TRBV5-5	TRBD1	TRBJ2-7	TGTGCCAGCAGCTTCCCCACAGGGGGCCTGGACGAGCAGTACTTC	CASSFPTGGLDEQYF
NA	TRBV7-6	NA	TRBJ2-6	TGTGCCAGCAGCTTAGGCGGTTCTGGGGCCAACGTCCTGACTTTC	CASSLGGSGANVLTF
NA	TRBV14	TRBD1	TRBJ1-2	TGTGCCAGCAGCCAAGATCGACAGGGCGGGACCTTC	CASSQDRQGGTF
NA	TRBV6-5	NA	TRBJ1-2	TGTGCCAGCAGCGATCAGGGGATCTATGGCTACACCTTC	CASSDQGIYGYTF
NA	TRBV6-5	TRBD1	TRBJ2-7	TGTGCCAGCAGTTCTATCAGACAGGGTGGCTCCTACGAGCAGTACTTC	CASSSIRQGGSYEQYF
NA	TRBV11-2	NA	TRBJ2-5	TGTGCCAGCAGCTTGGGCCACCAAGAGACCCAGTACTTC	CASSLGHQETQYF
NA	TRBV6-5	NA	TRBJ1-2	TGTGCCAGCACCATGACCCTGACAGTTAACTATGGCTACACCTTC	CASTMTLTVNYGYTF
few	TRBV19	NA	TRBJ1-1	TGTGCCAGTACCCTGTCGGCGCGGGTAGGTAGGAACACTGAAGCTTTCTTT	CASTLSARVGRNTEAFF
once	TRBV12-3/TRBV12-4	NA	TRBJ1-6	TGTGCCAGCAGTTTGAGCCATAATTCACCCCTCCACTTT	CASSLSHNSPLHF
once	TRBV4-2	TRBD2	TRBJ2-3	TGTGCCAGCAGCCAAGTGGTGATTCCGGGACTAGCGGGGGGTTCAGATACGCAGTATTTT	CASSQVVIPGLAGGSDTQYF
NA	TRBV4-3	NA	TRBJ2-7	TGCGCCAGCAGCCAAGATAGATGGGGGGACGGAAAATACGAGCAGTACTTC	CASSQDRWGDGKYEQYF
few	TRBV9	NA	TRBJ2-7	TGTGCCAGCAGCCCAAACAGGGTCTCCTACGAGCAGTACTTC	CASSPNRVSYEQYF
NA	TRBV5-6	TRBD1	TRBJ1-4	TGTGCCAGCAGCGGGGGGGACAGGGGCCCACCAACTAATGAAAAACTGTTTTTT	CASSGGDRGPPTNEKLFF
NA	TRBV3-1/TRBV3-2	TRBD1	TRBJ1-5	TGTGCCAGCAGCCTGGGACAGGGGGTAGGTCAGCCCCAGCATTTT	CASSLGQGVGQPQHF
NA	TRBV5-1	NA	TRBJ2-7	TGCGCCAGCAGCCCGTCTAATCGACAGGCGGTCGAGCAGTACTTC	CASSPSNRQAVEQYF
NA	TRBV10-3	TRBD2	TRBJ2-5	TGTGCCTCCCGCGGACTAGCGGCCGAGACCCAGTACTTC	CASRGLAAETQYF
NA	TRBV4-2	NA	TRBJ1-5	TGTGCCAGCAGCCAAGACACTAGTCAGCGTCAGCCCCAGCATTTT	CASSQDTSQRQPQHF
NA	TRBV5-1	NA	TRBJ2-2	TGCGCCAGCAGCTTGGAGGCCAGGGTGGGCACCGGGGAGCTGTTTTTT	CASSLEARVGTGELFF